This record looks at one T cell receptor (beta chain) sequence and its context. This specimen comes from a study of blood T cell repertoires in COVID-19. Across the study: Sites across the United States, Italy and Spain contributed samples from acute and convalescent COVID-19. T cells, B-cell-depleted T cells, or PBMCs provided the cDNA or gDNA that served as material.

The CDR3 contains 14 residues. With 5 bases clipped from V and 5 bases from J, the junction kept 6 bases outside the gene matches. Per the germline V gene, CDR1 is SEHNR and CDR2 is FQNEAQ (reference sequence). Authors' analysis steps: Estimation of nucleated cell counts relied on the amplification of reference gene primers. Sequenced by immunoSEQ multiplex PCR; TCRdb stores in-frame clones only, minus some. The V and J calls and clone size were taken over from that table, and D and trimming were inferred from the DNA. In the table there are some 100,000 clones, 84% of which are singletons. This TCR came from a woman aged 50 to 60 with acute or convalescent COVID-19. This chain links TRBV7-9 with TRBJ2-5; 9 nucleotides agree with TRBD1. The sequencing input was peripheral blood. Written as DNA, the CDR3 is TGTGCCAGCAGCGATACAGGGGGCGACGAGACCCAGTACTTC. Translated: CASSDTGGDETQYF.